This T cell receptor (beta chain) was identified during a study of T cells in localized non-small cell lung cancer. The table came from immunoSEQ multiplex PCR; TCRdb's copy has only in-frame clones and leaves some out. The sample yields approximately 3,000 clones, 23% seen once. Trimming shortened V by 1 base and J by 5 bases, and 9 bases separated the two germline ends. The CDR3 covers 14 residues. The germline CDR1 and CDR2 sequences are SGHNT and YENEEA. V gene TRBV11-3 combines with J gene TRBJ1-5; tentatively, D is TRBD1 (5 bases). This clonotype was sampled from a woman aged 35-75 years with stage I lung adenocarcinoma. Sample: lung tumor tissue, taken before any cancer treatment. CDR3 DNA: TGTGCCAGCAGCTTAGTCCAGGGCCATCAGCCCCAGCATTTT. Translation: CASSLVQGHQPQHF.